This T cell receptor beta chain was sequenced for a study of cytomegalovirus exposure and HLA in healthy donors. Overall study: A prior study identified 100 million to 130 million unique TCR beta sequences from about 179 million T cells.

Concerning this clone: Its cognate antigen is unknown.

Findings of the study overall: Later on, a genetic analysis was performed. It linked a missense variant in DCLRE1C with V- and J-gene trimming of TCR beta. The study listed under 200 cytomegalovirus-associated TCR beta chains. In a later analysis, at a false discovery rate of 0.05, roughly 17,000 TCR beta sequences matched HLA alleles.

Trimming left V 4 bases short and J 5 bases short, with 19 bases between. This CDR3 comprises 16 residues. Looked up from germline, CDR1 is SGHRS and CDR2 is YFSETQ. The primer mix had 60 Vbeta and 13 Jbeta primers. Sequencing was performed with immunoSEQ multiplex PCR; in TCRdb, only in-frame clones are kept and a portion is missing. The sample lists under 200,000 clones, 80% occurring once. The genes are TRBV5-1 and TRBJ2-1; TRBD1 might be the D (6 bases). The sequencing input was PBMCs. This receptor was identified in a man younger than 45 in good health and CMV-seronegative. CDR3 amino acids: CASSADWGPIHNEQFF. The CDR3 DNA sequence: TGCGCCAGCAGCGCCGATTGGGGGCCAATCCACAATGAGCAGTTCTTC.